This T cell receptor (beta chain) derives from a study of blood T cell repertoires in COVID-19. At the level of the study: Material from acute and convalescent COVID-19 was sourced from the United States, Italy and Spain.

CDR1 and CDR2 from the germline V gene are MDHEN and SYDVKM. The CDR3 runs 16 residues. Deletions cut 0 bases from V and 6 bases from J, with 12 bases between. Profiling relied on immunoSEQ multiplex PCR, and the TCRdb table lists in-frame clones only, not all of them. This sample has 60,000 to 90,000 clones, with approximately 79% found just once. V usage is TRBV28 and J usage is TRBJ1-6; D call uncertain. The sample comprised peripheral blood. This clonotype originated in a human donor with acute or convalescent COVID-19. The donor label of this sample is uncertain. This chain's CDR3 is CASSLWTSNLNSPLHF. The CDR3 DNA sequence: TGTGCCAGCAGTTTATGGACATCTAATCTTAATTCACCCCTCCACTTT. Complete variable domain (other parts from reference TRBV28 and TRBJ1-6): DVKVTQSSRYLVKRTGEKVFLECVQDMDHENMFWYRQDPGLGLRLIYFSYDVKMKEKGDIPEGYSVSREKKERFSLILESASTNQTSMYLCASSLWTSNLNSPLHFGNGTRLTVT.